The 15 T cell receptor beta chains listed next were all sequenced from one sample in a study of tissue T cells after allogeneic stem cell transplantation (dated by TCRdb to 2021 to 2024). The protocol used for the library was the immunoSEQ multiplex PCR assay. The immuneACCESS repertoire file appears here via TCRdb, limited to in-frame rearrangements. These files lack a portion of the clones; in checked studies, under half of the deficit traces to unresolved V genes, and the cause of the others is not known. Recorded for this sample are 45,000 to 50,000 clones; 73% of them occurred a single time. The top ten constitute roughly 0.77% of the sample. The sequenced sample was sorted cells pooled from one or two spleens. The origin of the receptors is a pool of C57BL/6 mice in good health.

A remark on this clone: Mouse gene names and germline throughout. The CDR3 is cut off 1 residue early in the read; its end comes from the germline J gene. The V call is TRBV31, the J call TRBJ2-5; possible D gene TRBD1, 5 bases. The V end lost 1 base, the J end lost 2 bases, and 7 bases lay between the germline ends. Germline V lookup: CDR1 GKSSPN, CDR2 SITVG. The CDR3 is 13 amino acids. The CDR3 protein is CAWSQGIQDTQYF. The sequenced CDR3 bases are TGTGCCTGGAGTCAGGGGATCCAAGACACCCAGTAC.

This clone occurred a few times. Gene names are mouse gene names. The missing CDR3 end, 1 residue past where the read stops, is filled in from the germline J gene. J is TRBJ1-4 and V is TRBV19, with TRBD1 matching 8 bases. Germline CDR1 is FNHDT and CDR2 is SITEND (reference sequence). The CDR3 loop spans 15 amino acids. J lost 2 bases, V lost 1 base, and 1 base had no gene match. The covered CDR3 bases are TGTGCCAGCAGTATACACAGGGGGTCCAACGAAAGATTATTT. Translating gives CASSIHRGSNERLF. The full CDR3 protein reads CASSIHRGSNERLFF.

Comment on this clone: Gene labels here are mouse ones. Partial CDR3 DNA: TGTGCCAGCAGCCGGACAGGGGGGACCAACGAAAGATTATTT. This codes for CASSRTGGTNERLF. The full-length CDR3 reads as CASSRTGGTNERLFF. The rearrangement links TRBV4 to TRBJ1-4; 10 bases are shared with TRBD1. The read falls 1 residue short of the CDR3 end, and the missing part is taken from the germline J gene. In germline, CDR1 is LGHDT, CDR2 YNNKQL (reference sequence). The length of the CDR3 is 15 residues. V lost 5 bases, J lost 3 bases, and 3 bases stayed unmatched.

A word on this clone: The gene names given are mouse names. The read ends 1 residue shy of where the CDR3 ends; the end is completed using the germline J gene. The rearrangement links TRBV24 to TRBJ2-5, with D perhaps matching TRBD1 (6 bases). V lost 4 bases and J lost 3, with 11 bases in between. The CDR3 extends over 14 amino acids. Germline V gene sequence: CDR1 KGHTA, CDR2 FRNEEI. The CDR3 bases that were read are TGTGCCAGCAGTCATGCGGGACATCAAGACACCCAGTAC. Its protein is CASSHAGHQDTQY. The full CDR3 is CASSHAGHQDTQYF.

Worth noting for this clone: All gene names here are mouse names. The CDR3 goes on 1 residue after the read ends, and that part is filled in from the germline J gene. J is TRBJ2-7 and V is TRBV24; D remains unclear. The germline V and J ends were trimmed by 11 bases and 3 bases, with 2 bases remaining between them. The CDR3 totals 8 residues. Per the germline V gene, CDR1 is KGHTA and CDR2 is FRNEEI. The CDR3 here is CARYEQYF. CDR3 DNA (partial): TGTGCCCGCTATGAACAGTAC.

A remark on this clone: Gene names denote mouse genes. Sequencing ends 1 residue short of the CDR3 end; the germline J gene provides the rest. This chain uses TRBV13-1 with TRBJ2-5, with D perhaps given as TRBD1 or TRBD2 (5 bases each). Trimming pared 10 bases from V and 5 bases from J, leaving 8 bases between. The germline V gene encodes CDR1 NSHNY and CDR2 SYGAGN. This CDR3 is built from 10 residues. The sequenced part of the CDR3 DNA is TGTGCCCACGGGGGAGACACCCAGTAC. Translation: CAHGGDTQY. In full, the CDR3 reads CAHGGDTQYF.

This clone was detected only a few times. The gene names here belong to mouse. The CDR3 end lies 1 residue beyond the end of the read and is filled in from the germline J gene. The chain has TRBV13-2 and TRBJ2-7, with D unclear. V lost 3 bases to trimming and J lost 7 bases, with 5 bases between them. CDR3 size: 10 residues. Germline CDR1 is NNHNN and CDR2 is SYGAGS (reference sequence). CDR3 DNA (partial): TGTGCCAGCGGTGTCCTGGAACAGTAC. Translating gives CASGVLEQY. The full CDR3 reads CASGVLEQYF.

This clone was counted once. Mouse gene names and germline throughout. The CDR3 end is not reached by the read, which stops 1 residue before it; the germline J gene fills it in. J is TRBJ2-7 and V is TRBV13-1, with TRBD2 identical over 10 bases. The V and J ends lost 1 base and 3 bases, in that order; junction bases with no gene match: 1. The CDR3 loop spans 14 amino acids. Looked up from germline, CDR1 is NSHNY and CDR2 is SYGAGN. The sequenced CDR3 bases are TGTGCCAGCAGTGATTGGACTGGGGGCTATGAACAGTAC. It yields the protein CASSDWTGGYEQY. The whole CDR3 sequence reads CASSDWTGGYEQYF.

On this clone itself: The gene symbols are mouse symbols. The CDR3 end falls 1 residue outside the read, so it is completed with the germline J gene. The rearrangement joins TRBV3 to TRBJ1-4; D ambiguous. The ends were cut back, 5 bases at V and 4 bases at J, with 8 bases in the middle. The germline V gene has CDR1 SNHLY and CDR2 FYNGKV (reference sequence). CDR3 length: 13 amino acids. The covered CDR3 bases are TGTGCCAGCAGCCCCACTCTCAACGAAAGATTATTT. It codes for CASSPTLNERLF. The full CDR3 sequence reads CASSPTLNERLFF.

Concerning this clone itself: The gene names given are mouse names. The CDR3 end lies 1 residue beyond the end of the read and is filled in from the germline J gene. The chain uses TRBV3 and TRBJ2-7; D uncertain. Germline V gene lookup returns CDR1 SNHLY and CDR2 FYNGKV (reference sequence). This CDR3 has 15 residues. V lost 2 bases, J lost 0 bases, and 11 bases lay in between. The chain's CDR3 is CASSLRQQSSYEQYF. The part of the CDR3 DNA that was read is TGTGCCAGCAGCTTACGCCAGCAGAGCTCCTATGAACAGTAC.

This clone was recorded a few times. Mouse gene names apply. The read ends 1 residue before the CDR3 terminus; that terminus is restored from the germline J gene. The rearrangement links TRBV31 to TRBJ1-5; D not resolved. The germline gives CDR1 GKSSPN, CDR2 SITVG. CDR3 length: 11 residues. Trimming shortened V by 3 bases and J by 6 bases, and 6 bases separated the two germline ends. CDR3 protein: CAWSPAQAPLF. CDR3 DNA, as far as it was read: TGTGCCTGGAGCCCCGCCCAGGCTCCGCTT.

As regards this clone: Here the gene names and germline are mouse. Sequencing ends 1 residue short of the CDR3 end; the germline J gene provides the rest. The chain joins TRBV16 to TRBJ1-1; maybe TRBD1 (6 bases). V was trimmed by 4 bases and J by 0 bases, leaving 9 bases between them. The CDR3 loop spans 14 amino acids. Germline CDR1 is SGHSA and CDR2 is FRNQAP. The chain's CDR3 is CASSSTGANTEVFF. The CDR3 bases that were read are TGTGCAAGCAGCTCGACAGGCGCAAACACAGAAGTCTTC.

As to this clone: Genes here carry mouse names. The read terminates 1 residue before the CDR3 end, so the remaining end is supplied by the germline J gene. This chain links TRBV4 with TRBJ2-5; possibly TRBD1 for D (5 bases). Trimming cost V 3 bases and J 4 bases, with 8 bases left between them. Germline CDR1 reads LGHDT; CDR2 reads YNNKQL (reference sequence). The CDR3 covers 13 residues. Here the CDR3 reads CASSYQGEDTQYF. The CDR3 bases that were read are TGTGCCAGCAGCTACCAGGGCGAAGACACCCAGTAC.

This clone was found a few times. Gene names are the mouse ones. With the read ending 1 residue before the CDR3 end, the germline J gene is used to fill in that end. This chain uses TRBV19 with TRBJ1-4; tentative D call: TRBD1 (6 bases). Germline CDR1 and CDR2: FNHDT and SITEND (reference sequence). The V end lost 6 bases, the J end lost 2 bases, and 8 bases lay between the germline ends. The CDR3 is 13 residues long. The CDR3 sequence is CASKGQSNERLFF. CDR3 bases read: TGTGCCAGCAAGGGACAATCCAACGAAAGATTATTT. Drawing the rest from reference TRBV19 and TRBJ1-4, the complete variable domain is GGIITQTPKFLIGQEGQKLTLKCQQNFNHDTMYWYRQDSGKGLRLIYYSITENDLQKGDLSEGYDASREKKSSFSLTVTSAQKNEMAVFLCASKGQSNERLFFGHGTKLSVL.

In the case of this clone: Mouse germline and gene names are used. From the germline J gene comes the end of the CDR3, since the read stops 1 residue before it. The rearrangement links TRBV12-1 to TRBJ2-4; TRBD2 agrees at 8 bases. Trimming at V came to 4 bases and at J to 0 bases, leaving 5 bases not matched to a gene. The CDR3 has 15 amino acids. Germline assignment: CDR1 SGHSN and CDR2 HYEKVE. Partial CDR3 DNA: TGTGCCAGCTCCCGGGACTGGCCTAGTCAAAACACCTTGTAC. It yields the protein CASSRDWPSQNTLY. The entire CDR3 is CASSRDWPSQNTLYF.